Listed below are T cell receptor beta chains from one sample, sequenced in a study of blood T cell repertoires in COVID-19. Here immunoSEQ multiplex PCR was the method, and the copy in TCRdb shows in-frame clones only, minus some. The sample holds fewer than 350,000 clones; 85% to 90% are singletons and the top ten take about 4%. The specimen was PBMCs or T cells enriched from blood (not recorded which). The receptors were sampled from a woman in her twenties or thirties with acute COVID-19. Both conserved end residues are part of each CDR3. A D gene is named only where the DNA matches it firmly. Not every row has a clone size; where given, it reads once, few, many or a size class.

j_call,clone_size,d_call,v_call,cdr3_nt,cdr3_aa
TRBJ2-7,.,TRBD2,TRBV9,TGTGCCAGCAGCGTCGGACTAGCGGGAGGGTCCCTTTCGTGGCAGTACTTC,CASSVGLAGGSLSWQYF
TRBJ2-1,.,TRBD2,TRBV5-1,TGCGCCAGCAGCGGAACAACTAGCGGGAGTATCGATGAGCAGTTCTTC,CASSGTTSGSIDEQFF
TRBJ1-1,.,TRBD1,TRBV28,TGTGCCAGCAGTACCTCGGACAGGGGGCCGGGGACTGAAGCTTTCTTT,CASSTSDRGPGTEAFF
TRBJ1-5,.,TRBD1,TRBV27,TGTGCCAGCAGCCCGACAGGGGCTGGTCAGCCCCAGCATTTT,CASSPTGAGQPQHF
TRBJ2-3,.,.,TRBV6-2/TRBV6-3,TGTGCCAGCAGTACCTACAGGGCCCACGGAACCCCAGATACGCAGTATTTT,CASSTYRAHGTPDTQYF
TRBJ1-6,.,.,TRBV14,TGTGCCAGCAGCAACGTGCGGTCACCCCTCCACTTT,CASSNVRSPLHF
TRBJ2-1,.,TRBD2,TRBV6-2/TRBV6-3,TGTGCCAGCAGTTCGGGACTAGCGGGAGCTGATGAGCAGTTCTTC,CASSSGLAGADEQFF
TRBJ2-1,.,TRBD1,TRBV24-1,TGTGCCACCAGTGCGGGGCCGGGACAGATGAACAATGAGCAGTTCTTC,CATSAGPGQMNNEQFF
TRBJ1-5,.,TRBD1,TRBV19,TGTGCCAGTAGTATCAAACAGGGGGATCAGCCCCAGCATTTT,CASSIKQGDQPQHF
TRBJ1-1,.,.,TRBV10-3,TGTGCCATCAGTGGAGATACTGAAGCTTTCTTT,CAISGDTEAFF
TRBJ1-3,.,.,TRBV19,TGTGCCAGTATGGACCTACGGACATATTCCGATACTGGAAACACCATATATTTT,CASMDLRTYSDTGNTIYF
TRBJ1-2,.,TRBD1,TRBV9,TGTGCCAGCAGCGTAGGACAGGGGGCTAATGGCTACACCTTC,CASSVGQGANGYTF
TRBJ2-7,.,.,TRBV30,TGTGCCTGGAACCTTGGGAGCTCCTACGAGCAGTACTTC,CAWNLGSSYEQYF
TRBJ2-7,.,TRBD2,TRBV5-5,TGTGCCAGCAGCTTGGGGATAGCGGGAGGAGAGCAGTACTTC,CASSLGIAGGEQYF
TRBJ2-1,.,TRBD2,TRBV3-1/TRBV3-2,TGTGCCAGCAGCCACCCCCCGGGCGGGAGTAGAAAAACCCACTACAATGAGCAGTTCTTC,CASSHPPGGSRKTHYNEQFF
TRBJ1-1,few,TRBD1,TRBV24-1,TGTGCCACCAGATTGGGACAGGGTACTGAAGCTTTCTTT,CATRLGQGTEAFF
TRBJ2-7,.,TRBD2,TRBV29-1,TGCAGCGTTGCCCGGCTAGCGGGGGGCTACGAGCAGTACTTC,CSVARLAGGYEQYF
TRBJ1-2,once,TRBD1,TRBV27,TGTGCCAGCAGTTTCAACAGGGGGTTATATGGCTACACCTTC,CASSFNRGLYGYTF
TRBJ2-1,once,TRBD2,TRBV18,TGTGCCAGCTCACCACCGTCGGGACTAGCGGCAGCCGTTTCCAATGAGCAGTTCTTC,CASSPPSGLAAAVSNEQFF
TRBJ2-5,once,.,TRBV30,TGTGCCTGGCAACAGTACCAAGAGACCCAGTACTTC,CAWQQYQETQYF
TRBJ2-2,few,.,TRBV7-2,TGTGCCAGCAGCTTAGATACCCATTCCCGGGTTGGCGGGGAGCTGTTTTTT,CASSLDTHSRVGGELFF
TRBJ1-2,.,TRBD1,TRBV5-1,TGCGCCAGCAGCTTGGTAGGGACAGGGCAAGGCTACACCTTC,CASSLVGTGQGYTF
TRBJ2-7,.,.,TRBV3-1/TRBV3-2,TGTGCCAGCAGCCAAGAGGGGGGTTCCTACGAGCAGTACTTC,CASSQEGGSYEQYF
TRBJ2-7,.,TRBD2,TRBV5-1,TGCGCCAGCAGCCCGCGGGGGGCCCAGTGGGAAAAGCAGTACTTC,CASSPRGAQWEKQYF
TRBJ2-3,.,.,TRBV19,TGTGCCAGTAGTAACGGGGGTTCCACAGATACGCAGTATTTT,CASSNGGSTDTQYF
TRBJ2-2,once,TRBD2,TRBV7-2,TGTGCCAGCAGCTTACCCGATCTAGCGGGGATTACCGGGGAGCTGTTTTTT,CASSLPDLAGITGELFF
TRBJ2-7,few,TRBD2,TRBV3-1/TRBV3-2,TGTGCCAGCAGCCCACTAGCGGGAGGCGTCTCACCCTACGAGCAGTACTTC,CASSPLAGGVSPYEQYF
TRBJ2-1,.,TRBD2,TRBV27,TGTGCCAGCAGTTTATCTTTAGCGGGAGACCTATACAATGAGCAGTTCTTC,CASSLSLAGDLYNEQFF
TRBJ2-1,.,.,TRBV7-9,TGTGCCAGCAGCTTACTTGGTGGGAGCTCCTACAATGAGCAGTTCTTC,CASSLLGGSSYNEQFF
TRBJ2-1,.,.,TRBV14,TGTGCCAGCAGCCTGGCGGACAATGAGCAGTTCTTC,CASSLADNEQFF
TRBJ1-3,.,TRBD1,TRBV2,TGTGCCAGCCATGGACCGGGACAGGCCGGAAACACCATATATTTT,CASHGPGQAGNTIYF
TRBJ1-3,.,TRBD1,TRBV5-1,TGCGCCAGCAGCTTAGGGACAGCAGTCTCTGGAAACACCATATATTTT,CASSLGTAVSGNTIYF
TRBJ2-3,.,TRBD2,TRBV4-1,TGCGCCAGCAGCCAGCTCGGACTAGCGGGGGGCACAGATACGCAGTATTTT,CASSQLGLAGGTDTQYF
TRBJ1-1,.,.,TRBV4-3,TGCGCCAGCAGCCAGGACTCCTCCTTTAACACTGAAGCTTTCTTT,CASSQDSSFNTEAFF
TRBJ1-1,.,.,TRBV7-8,TGTGCCAGCAGCTTAGTAGTGATGAACACTGAAGCTTTCTTT,CASSLVVMNTEAFF
TRBJ2-1,.,.,TRBV10-3,TGTGCCATCAGCGCCAGGGGGGACAATGAGCAGTTCTTC,CAISARGDNEQFF
TRBJ1-2,.,.,TRBV7-8,TGTGCCAGCAGCCGGGCTCAAGGAGGAAAGGACTATGGCTACACCTTC,CASSRAQGGKDYGYTF
TRBJ1-2,.,TRBD1,TRBV5-1,TGCGCCAGCAGCCCGGGACAGAAATATGGCTACACCTTC,CASSPGQKYGYTF
TRBJ2-7,.,TRBD2,TRBV27,TGTGCCAGCAGTAATAGCGGGGCCGACGAGCAGTACTTC,CASSNSGADEQYF
TRBJ2-6,.,.,TRBV6-5,TGTGCCAGCAGTTCTATCCTAGGTGGGGCCAACGTCCTGACTTTC,CASSSILGGANVLTF
TRBJ2-6,.,.,TRBV25-1,TGTGCCAGCAGTGATCTCGGGGGCTCTGGGGCCAACGTCCTGACTTTC,CASSDLGGSGANVLTF
TRBJ2-6,.,.,TRBV28,TGTGCCAGCAGTTTAGGACATCAAAGTCAGACTTTC,CASSLGHQSQTF